This section outlines one T cell receptor (beta chain) sequence together with its context. Its cognate antigen is unknown. Looked up from germline, CDR1 is SGDLS and CDR2 is YYNGEE. V was pared by 4 bases and J by 4 bases, with 5 bases of the junction left unmatched. The CDR3 loop spans 14 amino acids. A single record per CDR3 protein comes from TCRdb applying MiXCR to the 5' RACE reads. There are over 25,000 distinct CDR3 sequences in the sample; around 27% occur only once, and less than 2.5% lies in the top ten. Study-wide points: Tumor-infiltrating Treg TCR alpha and beta sequences overlapped most with tumor naive CD4+ T cells, then blood naive.

The sorted Tregs were CD4+CD25+CD127-/low cells. The sample was tumor-infiltrating Tregs sorted from the breast tumor. The J gene is TRBJ2-1, the V gene TRBV9; TRBD2 agrees at 7 bases. The origin of this receptor is a female donor with breast cancer. The CDR3 sequence: CASSRGLPYNEQFF. CDR3 nucleotide sequence: TGTGCCAGCAGCCGGGGACTACCGTACAATGAGCAGTTCTTC. The full variable domain, with the rest looked up from reference TRBV9 and TRBJ2-1, is DSGVTQTPKHLITATGQRVTLRCSPRSGDLSVYWYQQSLDQGLQFLIQYYNGEERAKGNILERFSAQQFPDLHSELNLSSLELGDSALYFCASSRGLPYNEQFFGPGTRLTVL.